These T cell receptor beta chains were read from a single sample in a study of blood T cell repertoires in COVID-19. Libraries were prepared by immunoSEQ multiplex PCR; TCRdb keeps only in-frame clonotypes and omits some of them. The data show about 500,000 clones, with roughly nine tenths seen just once and roughly 0.84% held by the top ten. Sequencing was performed on peripheral blood. These receptor sequences come from a young man with COVID-19, enrolled during active disease. CDR3s include the opening cysteine and the closing phenylalanine or tryptophan. Fields, in order: CDR3 protein, V gene, clone size. Some rows have no size entry. The others give once, few or many, or a class for an expanded clone.

CDR3 protein: CASSLALRTYQETQYF
V gene: TRBV11-2
clone size: few

CDR3 protein: CASRTSSSGGAETQYF
V gene: TRBV5-6
clone size: -

CDR3 protein: CASSPLTSGPSGANVLTF
V gene: TRBV27
clone size: -

CDR3 protein: CASTLGTRGQETQYF
V gene: TRBV19
clone size: -

CDR3 protein: CATSREDSVDSGANVLTF
V gene: TRBV15
clone size: -

CDR3 protein: CASSRGGVYEQYF
V gene: TRBV18
clone size: -

CDR3 protein: CASSLDRGETQYF
V gene: TRBV5-1
clone size: -

CDR3 protein: CASSEHPSGGLETQYF
V gene: TRBV7-6
clone size: -

CDR3 protein: CTSTPQGSNQPQHF
V gene: TRBV19
clone size: -

CDR3 protein: CASRRDRASNQPQHF
V gene: TRBV27
clone size: -

CDR3 protein: CASSLRQGNTEAFF
V gene: TRBV11-3
clone size: -

CDR3 protein: CSARDGEQFF
V gene: TRBV20-1
clone size: once

CDR3 protein: CASSARDSLLEQYF
V gene: TRBV7-9
clone size: -

CDR3 protein: CASSVGHYNEQFF
V gene: TRBV19
clone size: -

CDR3 protein: CASSATSGGAYNEQFF
V gene: TRBV11-2
clone size: -

CDR3 protein: CASWTEPLNTEAFF
V gene: TRBV7-9
clone size: -

CDR3 protein: CASSPRITGEGNQPQHF
V gene: TRBV18
clone size: -

CDR3 protein: CAIAGTGFSGANVLTF
V gene: TRBV11-3
clone size: -

CDR3 protein: CAWSGPSYEQYF
V gene: TRBV30
clone size: few

CDR3 protein: CSVGQGNVATNEKLFF
V gene: TRBV29-1
clone size: -

CDR3 protein: CAIRLIAGLSSDTQYF
V gene: TRBV10-3
clone size: once

CDR3 protein: CASSFLYRDEKLFF
V gene: TRBV7-2
clone size: -

CDR3 protein: CASSKESSHSPLHF
V gene: TRBV21-1
clone size: -

CDR3 protein: CASSQGTDTQYF
V gene: TRBV2
clone size: -

CDR3 protein: CASSLNRVTEAFF
V gene: TRBV12-3/TRBV12-4
clone size: -

CDR3 protein: CASSLPLGPTDTQYF
V gene: TRBV7-9
clone size: -

CDR3 protein: CASSFAPYRGETDTQYF
V gene: TRBV7-9
clone size: once

CDR3 protein: CASSFTTGNQPQHF
V gene: TRBV5-1
clone size: once